In its sample, the clone carrying this T cell receptor beta chain was seen once. Its antigen is not known. The CDR3 is 15 amino acids. CDR1 is SGHNT and CDR2 is YYREEE in the germline V gene (reference sequence). The V end lost 0 bases, the J end lost 5 bases, and 12 bases lay between the germline ends. The sample originates from a study of shared clonotypes between healthy human individuals. Study-wide context: Aged between 18 and 49, the donors were a couple of women and three men. Per donor, CD8 memory used one plate, CD8 naive used two, CD4 memory used three and CD4 naive used three.

The study's findings and limits: Blood alone was sampled, and tissue repertoires likely differ.

Study processing details: Junction-only immunoSEQ data arrived without quality scores, meaning filtering differed. Data came from immunoSEQ multiplex PCR; TCRdb stores just in-frame clones and leaves some out. For V, J and clone size, that table is used; D and trimming come from the DNA. The table records approximately 1.5 million clones, roughly 98% of them present only once. The material sequenced was naive CD4+ T cells sorted from blood. Subset reported: CD45RA+ positively selected. The chain employs TRBV5-4 and TRBJ2-1, with D maybe TRBD2 (6 bases). This sequence was found in a man younger than 45 in good health. The CDR3 DNA is TGTGCCAGCAGCTTGGTTAGGCGGGATAACAATGAGCAGTTCTTC. Translated: CASSLVRRDNNEQFF.